This T cell receptor beta chain emerged from a study of cytotoxic CD8 clonotypes in ibrutinib-treated CLL. Germline-derived CDR1 and CDR2 are MGHRA and YSYEKL. The V end lost 4 bases, the J end lost 1 base, and 10 bases lay between the germline ends. CDR3 length: 15 residues. Points from the study as a whole: The study found baseline clonality above age-matched healthy donors, tracking circulating CD8+ T-cell counts.

Only in-frame clones appear in the TCRdb table, and some are missing; sequencing was by immunoSEQ multiplex PCR. The sample lists some 300,000 clones, roughly 79% seen once, with over 5% in the top ten. A remark on this clone: Its matching antigen is unknown.

The chain couples TRBV4-1 to TRBJ2-2; D uncertain. The TCR was taken from a human donor with chronic lymphocytic leukemia. The sample consisted of PBMCs, taken before ibrutinib treatment. The CDR3 loop reads CASSRGWENTGELFF. The CDR3 DNA is TGCGCCAGCAGCCGGGGTTGGGAGAACACCGGGGAGCTGTTTTTT.